Below are 8 T cell receptor beta chains sequenced from a single sample in a study of blood T cell repertoires in COVID-19. Some clones are missing from TCRdb's copy, which holds only in-frame ones; the method was immunoSEQ multiplex PCR. There are 150,000 to 200,000 clones in the sample; roughly 89% occur only once, and 3.2% lies in the top ten. The sample was PBMCs or T cells enriched from blood (not recorded which). The receptors shown here come from a woman aged 25-40 years who had been exposed to COVID-19.

The chain has TRBV7-9 and TRBJ1-2; D is undetermined. Trimming cost V 5 bases and J 4 bases, with 8 bases left between them. The CDR3 covers 12 residues. The germline CDR1 and CDR2 sequences are SEHNR and FQNEAQ (reference sequence). The CDR3 loop reads CASSRDSYGYTF. CDR3 in DNA: TGTGCCAGCAGCCGAGACTCCTATGGCTACACCTTC.

V is TRBV5-4 and J is TRBJ1-4, with D unresolved. V was cut by 0 bases and J by 6 bases, with 15 bases left in between. Germline CDR1 is SGHNT and CDR2 is YYREEE (reference sequence). The length of the CDR3 is 16 residues. CDR3 residues: CASSLGAFAPDEKLFF. The CDR3 coding sequence is TGTGCCAGCAGCTTGGGGGCATTCGCCCCCGATGAAAAACTGTTTTTT.

On this clone: The junction shows a germline mismatch at one end, possibly a read error. DNA for the CDR3: TGTGCCAACAGCTTGGCCGGGACAGCCTACGAGCAGTACTTC. It encodes CANSLAGTAYEQYF. The chain carries TRBV5-8 and TRBJ2-7; 7 nucleotides match TRBD1. Germline V gives CDR1 SGHTS, CDR2 YDEGEE. The CDR3 has 14 amino acids.

The chain uses TRBV9 and TRBJ1-1, with TRBD1 identical over 8 bases. The CDR3 totals 14 residues. CDR1 SGDLS and CDR2 YYNGEE come from the germline V gene. V lost 2 bases and J lost 3; bases outside the gene matches: 3. DNA for the CDR3: TGTGCCAGCAGCGTGCAGGGGGCCCACACTGAAGCTTTCTTT. Its protein is CASSVQGAHTEAFF.

The CDR3 nucleotides are TGTGCCAGCAGTTTAGAGGGTAGGACTGAAGCTTTCTTT. Residues: CASSLEGRTEAFF. The V call is TRBV6-5, the J call TRBJ1-1, with D hard to call. The CDR3 has 13 amino acids. V dropped 4 bases and J dropped 5 bases, with 11 bases sitting between them. Germline-derived CDR1 and CDR2 are MNHEY and SVGAGI.

In DNA form, the CDR3 reads TGTGCCAGCTCACCGATTGTTAGCGTCACTGAAGCTTTCTTT. This codes for CASSPIVSVTEAFF. This chain joins TRBV18 and TRBJ1-1; no clear D. CDR1 is KGHSH, CDR2 LQKENI, per germline. The CDR3 has 14 residues. V lost 3 bases and J lost 4, with 12 bases in between.

V usage is TRBV19 and J usage is TRBJ1-2, with TRBD1 matching over 8 bases. The CDR3 consists of 14 residues. After removal of 4 bases from V and 6 bases from J, the junction contained 7 bases not matched to a gene. Germline V gene sequence: CDR1 LNHDA, CDR2 SQIVND (reference sequence). CDR3 in DNA: TGTGCCAGTAGTACAGGGACAGGAACAAATGGCTACACCTTC. Encoded protein: CASSTGTGTNGYTF.

Turning to this clone: The sample has other DNA sequences that encode this CDR3 too. The chain carries TRBV6-5 and TRBJ1-4, with D possibly TRBD1 on 5 matching bases. Germline loops: CDR1 MNHEY, CDR2 SVGAGI. The ends were cut back, 0 bases at V and 7 bases at J, with 9 bases in the middle. The length of the CDR3 is 14 residues. The CDR3 DNA reads TGTGCCAGCAGTTACTCGACCGGGGGTGAAAAACTGTTTTTT. Its translation is CASSYSTGGEKLFF.